This TCR beta chain stems from a study of blood T cell repertoires in COVID-19. About the research overall: There were acute and convalescent COVID-19 samples, and they came from the United States, Italy and Spain. In each case, the material was cDNA or gDNA derived from T cells, B-cell-depleted T cells, or PBMCs.

With 5 bases removed from V and 2 bases from J, the gap between germline ends came to 7 bases. Per germline, CDR1 MNHEY and CDR2 SMNVEV (reference sequence). The CDR3 is made up of 12 amino acids. Authors' data handling: Nucleated cell number was recorded as an estimate derived from reference gene primer amplification. Clones were sequenced by immunoSEQ multiplex PCR, and TCRdb holds only the in-frame ones, with some missing. For V, J and clone size, that table is used; D and trimming come from the DNA. This sample has 70,000 or so clones, with around 91% found just once. Source material: peripheral blood. The source is a human donor in a cohort sampled during active COVID-19. The J gene is TRBJ2-7, the V gene TRBV27; a possible D gene is TRBD1 (6 bases). DNA for the CDR3: TGTGCCAGCAGTACAGGGCCCTACGAGCAGTACTTC. It encodes CASSTGPYEQYF.